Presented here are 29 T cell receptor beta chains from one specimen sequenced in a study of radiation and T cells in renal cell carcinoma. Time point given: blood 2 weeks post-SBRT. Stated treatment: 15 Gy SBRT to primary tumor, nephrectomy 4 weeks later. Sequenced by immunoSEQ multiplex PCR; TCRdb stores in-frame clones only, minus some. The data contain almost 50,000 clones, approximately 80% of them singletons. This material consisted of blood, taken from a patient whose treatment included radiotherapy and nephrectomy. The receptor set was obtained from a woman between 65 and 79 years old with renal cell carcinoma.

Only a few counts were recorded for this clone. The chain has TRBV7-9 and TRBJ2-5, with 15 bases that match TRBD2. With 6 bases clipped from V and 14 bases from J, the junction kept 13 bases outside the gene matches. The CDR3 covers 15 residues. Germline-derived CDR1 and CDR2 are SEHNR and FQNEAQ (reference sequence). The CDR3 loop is CASSPPRTSGGARYF. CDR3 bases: TGTGCCAGCAGTCCGCCCAGGACTAGCGGGGGGGCCCGTTACTTC.

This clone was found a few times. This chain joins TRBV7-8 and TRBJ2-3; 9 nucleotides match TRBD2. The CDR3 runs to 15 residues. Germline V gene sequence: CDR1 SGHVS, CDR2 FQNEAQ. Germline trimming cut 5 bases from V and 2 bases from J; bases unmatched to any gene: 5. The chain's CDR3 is CASSLRLAATDTQYF. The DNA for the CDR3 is TGTGCCAGCAGCCTAAGACTAGCGGCCACAGATACGCAGTATTTT.

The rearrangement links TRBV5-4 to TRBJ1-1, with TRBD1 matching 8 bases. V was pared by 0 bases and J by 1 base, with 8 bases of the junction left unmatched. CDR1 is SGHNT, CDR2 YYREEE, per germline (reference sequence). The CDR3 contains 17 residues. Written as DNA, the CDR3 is TGTGCCAGCAGCTTGGGAACAGGGGGTGGAAGGAACACTGAAGCTTTCTTT. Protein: CASSLGTGGGRNTEAFF. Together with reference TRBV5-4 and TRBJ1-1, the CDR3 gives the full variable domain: ETGVTQSPTHLIKTRGQQVTLRCSSQSGHNTVSWYQQALGQGPQFIFQYYREEENGRGNFPPRFSGLQFPNYSSELNVNALELDDSALYLCASSLGTGGGRNTEAFFGQGTRLTVV.

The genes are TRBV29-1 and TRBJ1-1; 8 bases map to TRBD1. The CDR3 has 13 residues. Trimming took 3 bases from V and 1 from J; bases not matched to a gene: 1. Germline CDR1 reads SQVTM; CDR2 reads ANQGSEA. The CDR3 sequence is CSVEGQANTEAFF. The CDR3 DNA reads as TGCAGCGTTGAGGGACAGGCGAACACTGAAGCTTTCTTT. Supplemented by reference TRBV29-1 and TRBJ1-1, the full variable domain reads SAVISQKPSRDICQRGTSLTIQCQVDSQVTMMFWYRQQPGQSLTLIATANQGSEATYESGFVIDKFPISRPNLTFSTLTVSNMSPEDSSIYLCSVEGQANTEAFFGQGTRLTVV.

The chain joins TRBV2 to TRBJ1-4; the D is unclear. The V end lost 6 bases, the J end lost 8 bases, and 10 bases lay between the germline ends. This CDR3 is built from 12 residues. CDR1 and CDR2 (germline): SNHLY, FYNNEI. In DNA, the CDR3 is TGTGCCAGCAGAAGGGTGGGAGAAAAACTGTTTTTT. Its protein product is CASRRVGEKLFF.

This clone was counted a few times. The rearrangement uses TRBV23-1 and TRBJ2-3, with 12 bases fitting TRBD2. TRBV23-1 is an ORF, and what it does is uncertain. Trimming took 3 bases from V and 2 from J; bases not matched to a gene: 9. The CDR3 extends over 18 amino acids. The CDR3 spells CASSHRGLAGGPTDTQYF. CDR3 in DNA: TGCGCCAGCAGTCACAGGGGGCTAGCGGGAGGGCCCACAGATACGCAGTATTTT.

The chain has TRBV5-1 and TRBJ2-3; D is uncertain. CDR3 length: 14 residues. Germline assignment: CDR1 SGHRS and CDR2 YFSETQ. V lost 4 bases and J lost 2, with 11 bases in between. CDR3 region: CASSPLRYTDTQYF. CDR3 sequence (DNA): TGCGCCAGCAGCCCCCTGAGGTACACAGATACGCAGTATTTT. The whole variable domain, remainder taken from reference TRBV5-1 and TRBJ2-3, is KAGVTQTPRYLIKTRGQQVTLSCSPISGHRSVSWYQQTPGQGLQFLFEYFSETQRNKGNFPGRFSGRQFSNSRSEMNVSTLELGDSALYLCASSPLRYTDTQYFGPGTRLTVL.

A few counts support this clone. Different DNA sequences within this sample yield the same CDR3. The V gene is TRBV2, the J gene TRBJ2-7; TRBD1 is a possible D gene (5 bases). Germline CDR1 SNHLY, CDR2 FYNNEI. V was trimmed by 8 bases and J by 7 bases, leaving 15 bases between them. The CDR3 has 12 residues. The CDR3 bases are TGTGCCAGCCAAGACAGTTTGGGGGAGCAGTACTTC. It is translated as CASQDSLGEQYF. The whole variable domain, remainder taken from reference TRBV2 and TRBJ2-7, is EPEVTQTPSHQVTQMGQEVILRCVPISNHLYFYWYRQILGQKVEFLVSFYNNEISEKSEIFDDQFSVERPDGSNFTLKIRSTKLEDSAMYFCASQDSLGEQYFGPGTRLTVT.

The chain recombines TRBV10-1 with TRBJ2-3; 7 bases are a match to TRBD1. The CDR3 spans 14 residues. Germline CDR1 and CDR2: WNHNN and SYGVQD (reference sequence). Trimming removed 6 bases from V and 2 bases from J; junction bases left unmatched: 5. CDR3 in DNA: TGCGCCAGCAGCCCGGGACAGCACACAGATACGCAGTATTTT. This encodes CASSPGQHTDTQYF.

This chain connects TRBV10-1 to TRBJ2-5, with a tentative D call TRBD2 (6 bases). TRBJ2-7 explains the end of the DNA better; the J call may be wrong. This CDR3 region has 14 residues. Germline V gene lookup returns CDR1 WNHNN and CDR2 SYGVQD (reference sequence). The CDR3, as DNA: TGCGCCAGCAGCCTCGAGACTAGCTCCTACGAGCAGTACTTC. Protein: CASSLETSSYEQYF.

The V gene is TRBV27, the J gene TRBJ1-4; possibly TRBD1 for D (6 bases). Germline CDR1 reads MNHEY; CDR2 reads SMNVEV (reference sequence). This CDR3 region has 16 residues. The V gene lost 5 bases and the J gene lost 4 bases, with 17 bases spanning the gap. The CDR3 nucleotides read TGTGCCAGCAGTCCCGCCTGGACAGTCGGTAATGAAAAACTGTTTTTT. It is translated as CASSPAWTVGNEKLFF.

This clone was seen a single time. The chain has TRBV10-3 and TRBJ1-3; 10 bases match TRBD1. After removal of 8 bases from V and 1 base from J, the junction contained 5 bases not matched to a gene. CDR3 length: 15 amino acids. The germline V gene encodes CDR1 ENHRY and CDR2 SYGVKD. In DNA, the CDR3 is TGTGCCATCGGACAGGGGGATTCGTCTGGAAACACCATATATTTT. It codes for CAIGQGDSSGNTIYF.

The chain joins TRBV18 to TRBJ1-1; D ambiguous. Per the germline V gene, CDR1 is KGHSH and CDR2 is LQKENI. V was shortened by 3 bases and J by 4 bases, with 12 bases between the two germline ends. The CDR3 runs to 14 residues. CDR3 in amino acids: CASSPSSYGTEAFF. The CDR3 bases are TGTGCCAGCTCACCGAGTAGCTACGGCACTGAAGCTTTCTTT.

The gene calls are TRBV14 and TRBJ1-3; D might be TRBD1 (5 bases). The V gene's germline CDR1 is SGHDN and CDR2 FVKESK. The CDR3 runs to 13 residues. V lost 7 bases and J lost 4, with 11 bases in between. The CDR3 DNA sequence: TGTGCCAGCAACCAGGGCGCAGGAAACACCATATATTTT. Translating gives CASNQGAGNTIYF.

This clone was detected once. CDR3 protein: CASSFRGARLYEQYF. The CDR3, as DNA: TGTGCCAGCAGTTTTCGCGGGGCGAGGTTATACGAGCAGTACTTC. This chain uses TRBV27 with TRBJ2-7; D might be TRBD2 (6 bases). Per the germline V gene, CDR1 is MNHEY and CDR2 is SMNVEV (reference sequence). V was clipped by 3 bases and J by 4 bases, with 16 bases between them. The CDR3 runs 15 residues.

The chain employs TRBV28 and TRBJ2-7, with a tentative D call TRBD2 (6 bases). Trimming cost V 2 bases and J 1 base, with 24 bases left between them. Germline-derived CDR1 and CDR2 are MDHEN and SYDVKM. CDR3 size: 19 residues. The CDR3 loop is CASSLKLSSGTGNSYEQYF. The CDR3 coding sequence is TGTGCCAGCAGTTTAAAACTGAGTTCGGGGACTGGGAATTCCTACGAGCAGTACTTC.

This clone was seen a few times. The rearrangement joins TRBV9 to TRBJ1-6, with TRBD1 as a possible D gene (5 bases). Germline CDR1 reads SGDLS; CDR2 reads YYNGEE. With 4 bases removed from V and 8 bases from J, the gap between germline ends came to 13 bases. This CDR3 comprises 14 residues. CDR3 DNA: TGTGCCAGCAGCTCCGGCAGGGACCATTCACCCCTCCACTTT. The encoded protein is CASSSGRDHSPLHF. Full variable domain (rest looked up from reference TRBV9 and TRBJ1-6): DSGVTQTPKHLITATGQRVTLRCSPRSGDLSVYWYQQSLDQGLQFLIQYYNGEERAKGNILERFSAQQFPDLHSELNLSSLELGDSALYFCASSSGRDHSPLHFGNGTRLTVT.

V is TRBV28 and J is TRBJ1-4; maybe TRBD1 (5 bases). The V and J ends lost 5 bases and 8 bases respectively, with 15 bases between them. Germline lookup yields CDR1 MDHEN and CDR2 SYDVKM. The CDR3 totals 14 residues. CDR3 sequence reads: CASSLPGVGEKLFF. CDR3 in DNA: TGTGCCAGCAGTCTACCGGGGGTCGGGGAAAAACTGTTTTTT. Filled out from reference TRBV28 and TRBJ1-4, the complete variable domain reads DVKVTQSSRYLVKRTGEKVFLECVQDMDHENMFWYRQDPGLGLRLIYFSYDVKMKEKGDIPEGYSVSREKKERFSLILESASTNQTSMYLCASSLPGVGEKLFFGSGTQLSVL.

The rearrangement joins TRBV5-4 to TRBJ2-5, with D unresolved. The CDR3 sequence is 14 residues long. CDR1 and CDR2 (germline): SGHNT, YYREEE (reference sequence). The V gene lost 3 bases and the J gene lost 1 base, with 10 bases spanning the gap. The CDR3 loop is CASSSGPSQETQYF. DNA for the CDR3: TGTGCCAGCAGCTCTGGACCGTCCCAAGAGACCCAGTACTTC.

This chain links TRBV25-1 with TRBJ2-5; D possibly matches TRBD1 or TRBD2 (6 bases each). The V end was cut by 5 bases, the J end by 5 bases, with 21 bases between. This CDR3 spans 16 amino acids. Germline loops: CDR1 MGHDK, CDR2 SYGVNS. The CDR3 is CASSWRLGGEGETQYF. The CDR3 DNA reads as TGTGCCAGCAGTTGGCGGCTGGGGGGCGAGGGGGAGACCCAGTACTTC. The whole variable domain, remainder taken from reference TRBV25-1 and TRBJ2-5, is EADIYQTPRYLVIGTGKKITLECSQTMGHDKMYWYQQDPGMELHLIHYSYGVNSTEKGDLSSESTVSRIRTEHFPLTLESARPSHTSQYLCASSWRLGGEGETQYFGPGTRLLVL.

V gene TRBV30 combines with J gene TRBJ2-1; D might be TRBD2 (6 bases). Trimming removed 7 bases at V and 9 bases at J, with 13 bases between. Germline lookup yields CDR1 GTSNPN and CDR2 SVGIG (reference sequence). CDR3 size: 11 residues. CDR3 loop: CAYQPGVEQFF. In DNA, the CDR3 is TGTGCCTACCAACCGGGGGTTGAGCAGTTCTTC.

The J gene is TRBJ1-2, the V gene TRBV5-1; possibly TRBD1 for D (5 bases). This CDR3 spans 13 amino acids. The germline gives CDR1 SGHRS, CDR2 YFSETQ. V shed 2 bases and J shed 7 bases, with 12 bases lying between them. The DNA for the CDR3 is TGCGCCAGCAGCTTCTACGGGACTGGTGGCTACACCTTC. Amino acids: CASSFYGTGGYTF.

The CDR3 nucleotides read TGTGCCAGCAGCTTTGGGCCGGCGTGGGAGACCCAGTACTTC. Translated: CASSFGPAWETQYF. The chain couples TRBV11-2 to TRBJ2-5, with D unresolved. V lost 3 bases, J lost 5 bases, and 13 bases lay in between. CDR3 length equals 14 residues. Per germline, CDR1 SGHAT and CDR2 FQNNGV.

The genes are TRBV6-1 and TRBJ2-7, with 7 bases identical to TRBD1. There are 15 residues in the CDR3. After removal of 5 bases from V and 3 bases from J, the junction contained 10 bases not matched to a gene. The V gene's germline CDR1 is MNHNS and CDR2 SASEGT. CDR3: CASSLQTGAGYEQYF. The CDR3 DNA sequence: TGTGCCAGCAGTTTACAAACAGGGGCAGGCTACGAGCAGTACTTC.

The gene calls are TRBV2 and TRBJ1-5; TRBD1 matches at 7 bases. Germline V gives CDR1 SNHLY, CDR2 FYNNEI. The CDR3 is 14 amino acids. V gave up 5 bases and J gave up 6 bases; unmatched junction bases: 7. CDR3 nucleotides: TGTGCCAGCAGTCGGACAGGTTCCTTTCAGCCCCAGCATTTT. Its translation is CASSRTGSFQPQHF.

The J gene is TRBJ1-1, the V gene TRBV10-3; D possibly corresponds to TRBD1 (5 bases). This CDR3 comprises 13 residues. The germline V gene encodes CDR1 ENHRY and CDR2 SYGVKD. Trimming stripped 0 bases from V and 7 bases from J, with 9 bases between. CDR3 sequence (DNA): TGTGCCATCAGTGAGTCTAAGGGGTTTGAAGCTTTCTTT. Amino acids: CAISESKGFEAFF.

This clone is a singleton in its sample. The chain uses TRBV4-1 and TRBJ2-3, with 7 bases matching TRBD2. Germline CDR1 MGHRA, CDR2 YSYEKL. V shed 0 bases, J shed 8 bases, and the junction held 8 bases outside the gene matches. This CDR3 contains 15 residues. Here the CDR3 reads CASSQDWREPSTQYF. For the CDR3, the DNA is TGCGCCAGCAGCCAAGATTGGCGGGAGCCGAGTACGCAGTATTTT.

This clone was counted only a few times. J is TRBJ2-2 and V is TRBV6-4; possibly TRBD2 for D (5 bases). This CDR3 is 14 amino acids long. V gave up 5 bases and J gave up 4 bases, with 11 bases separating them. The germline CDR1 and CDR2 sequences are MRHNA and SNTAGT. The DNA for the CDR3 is TGTGCCAGCAGTACTAGATCGGGCACCGGGGAGCTGTTTTTT. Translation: CASSTRSGTGELFF.

In DNA form, the CDR3 reads TGTGCCAGCAGTCTCTACAGGGTCGGAAACACCATATATTTT. This sequence encodes CASSLYRVGNTIYF. The rearrangement joins TRBV2 to TRBJ1-3; D is perhaps TRBD1 (6 bases). The V gene lost 5 bases and the J gene lost 4 bases, with 12 bases spanning the gap. The CDR3 is made up of 14 amino acids. Looked up from germline, CDR1 is SNHLY and CDR2 is FYNNEI.